This T cell receptor beta chain derives from a study of early T cells in non-severe SARS-CoV-2 infection. MiXCR, applied by TCRdb to the 5' RACE reads, yields one record per CDR3 protein. The table shows some 120,000 distinct CDR3 sequences, with about 16% occurring only once. This CDR3 spans 13 amino acids. Germline values: CDR1 MNHNY, CDR2 SVGAGI (reference sequence). Deletions cut 6 bases from V and 0 bases from J, with 8 bases between. The clonotype was recovered from an adult who was a healthcare worker with PCR-confirmed SARS-CoV-2 infection or an uninfected control (not recorded which). The rearrangement links TRBV6-6 to TRBJ1-1; D gene ambiguous. Sequencing input: whole blood. CDR3 amino acids: CASSRTVNTEAFF. In nucleotides, the CDR3 is TGTGCCAGCAGCCGTACAGTGAACACTGAAGCTTTCTTT.